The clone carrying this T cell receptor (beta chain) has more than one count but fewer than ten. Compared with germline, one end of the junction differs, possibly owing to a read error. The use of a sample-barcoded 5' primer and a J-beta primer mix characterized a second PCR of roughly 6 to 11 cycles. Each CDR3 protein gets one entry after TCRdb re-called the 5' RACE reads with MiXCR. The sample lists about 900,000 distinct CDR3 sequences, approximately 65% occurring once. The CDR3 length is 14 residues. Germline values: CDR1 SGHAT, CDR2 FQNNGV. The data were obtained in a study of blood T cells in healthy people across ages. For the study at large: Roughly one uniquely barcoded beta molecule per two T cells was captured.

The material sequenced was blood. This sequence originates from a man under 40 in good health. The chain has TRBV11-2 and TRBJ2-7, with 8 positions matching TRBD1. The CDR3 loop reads CASSEDRAPYEQYF. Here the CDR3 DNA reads TGTGCTAGCAGCGAGGACAGGGCACCCTACGAGCAGTACTTC.